The clone carrying this T cell receptor (beta chain) was recorded many times. The ends lost 4 bases at V and 3 bases at J; junction bases unmatched: 18. This CDR3 region has 19 residues. CDR1 and CDR2 from the germline V gene are MGHDK and SYGVNS. TCRdb independently ran MiXCR on the reads; one entry per CDR3 protein. Here the sample spans about 250,000 distinct CDR3 sequences, more than 25% being singletons. The source of the sample is a study of kidney transplant recipient with SARS-CoV-2 infection. The source is a young adult male patient who had COVID-19 and was a kidney transplant recipient. Some T cells may arise from the graft donor. This specimen was a blood sample, taken at baseline and on day 111 from a kidney transplant recipient. This sequence joins TRBV25-1 and TRBJ1-1, with 9 bases identical to TRBD1. The CDR3 coding sequence is TGTGCCAGCAGTGTGGACAGGGGTGGGGGAATTACGAGAGACACTGAAGCTTTCTTT. Protein product: CASSVDRGGGITRDTEAFF. Together with reference TRBV25-1 and TRBJ1-1, the CDR3 gives the full variable domain: EADIYQTPRYLVIGTGKKITLECSQTMGHDKMYWYQQDPGMELHLIHYSYGVNSTEKGDLSSESTVSRIRTEHFPLTLESARPSHTSQYLCASSVDRGGGITRDTEAFFGQGTRLTVV.